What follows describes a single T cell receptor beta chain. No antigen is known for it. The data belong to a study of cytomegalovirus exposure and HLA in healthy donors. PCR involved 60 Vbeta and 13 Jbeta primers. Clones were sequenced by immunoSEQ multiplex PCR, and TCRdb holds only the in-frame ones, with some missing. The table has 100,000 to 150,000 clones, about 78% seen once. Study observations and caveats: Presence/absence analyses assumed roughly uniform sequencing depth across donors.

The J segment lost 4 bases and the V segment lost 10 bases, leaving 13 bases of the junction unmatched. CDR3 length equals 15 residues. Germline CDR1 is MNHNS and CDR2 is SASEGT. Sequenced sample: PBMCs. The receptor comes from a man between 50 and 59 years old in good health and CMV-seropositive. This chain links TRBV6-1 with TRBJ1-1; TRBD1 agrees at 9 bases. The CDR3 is CATGRDRDVPTEAFF. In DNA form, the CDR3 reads TGTGCCACCGGTAGGGACAGGGACGTTCCCACTGAAGCTTTCTTT.